Below, 16 T cell receptor beta chains from the same sample are listed, as sequenced in a study of blood T cell repertoires in COVID-19. Clones were sequenced by immunoSEQ multiplex PCR, and TCRdb holds only the in-frame ones, with some missing. The sample yields roughly 250,000 clones, 70% to 90% seen once. The sequenced sample consisted of PBMCs or T cells enriched from blood (not recorded which). The receptors come from a woman aged 25 to 39 who had recovered from COVID-19.

The chain is built from TRBV3-1 (or the pseudogene TRBV3-2) and TRBJ2-5; TRBD1 agrees at 7 bases. The germline V gene encodes CDR1 LGHDT and CDR2 YNNKEL (reference sequence). CDR3 size: 17 residues. After removal of 4 bases from V and 0 bases from J, the junction contained 11 bases not matched to a gene. The CDR3 loop is CASSPRGQASYQETQYF. In DNA form, the CDR3 reads TGTGCCAGCAGCCCGAGAGGACAGGCGTCGTACCAAGAGACCCAGTACTTC.

The V and J genes are TRBV5-6 and TRBJ2-7; 9 bases map to TRBD1. The ends lost 6 bases at V and 4 bases at J; junction bases unmatched: 11. The CDR3 length is 15 residues. Germline CDR1 is SGHDT and CDR2 is YYEEEE. The CDR3 DNA reads as TGTGCCAGCACCCGCGGGACAGGGTACGTTTACGAGCAGTACTTC. Its protein product is CASTRGTGYVYEQYF.

The rearrangement uses TRBV5-4 and TRBJ2-1; possibly TRBD1 for D (6 bases). Trimming pared 3 bases from V and 10 bases from J, leaving 11 bases between. This CDR3 is 12 amino acids long. The germline V gene encodes CDR1 SGHNT and CDR2 YYREEE (reference sequence). CDR3 sequence reads: CASSYRTAEQFF. CDR3 DNA sequence: TGTGCCAGCAGCTACCGGACAGCAGAGCAGTTCTTC.

This clone was detected a few times. This chain connects TRBV4-1 to TRBJ1-2; tentatively, D is TRBD1 (6 bases). CDR1 is MGHRA and CDR2 is YSYEKL in the germline V gene. V was cut by 4 bases and J by 3 bases, with 12 bases left in between. The CDR3 is 14 residues long. For the CDR3, the DNA is TGCGCCAGCAGCCCAACAGGGCAGGACTATGGCTACACCTTC. Protein sequence: CASSPTGQDYGYTF.

On this clone itself: This specimen includes other DNA sequences encoding the same CDR3. The chain is built from TRBV12-3 or TRBV12-4 and TRBJ1-2; 8 bases map to TRBD1. V was pared by 3 bases and J by 8 bases, with 2 bases of the junction left unmatched. The CDR3 totals 12 residues. The DNA for the CDR3 is TGTGCCAGCAGTTTGTGGACAGGGGGCTACACCTTC. Its translation is CASSLWTGGYTF.

The rearrangement joins TRBV5-1 to TRBJ2-3, with 11 bases lining up with TRBD2. Trimming took 7 bases from V and 2 from J; bases not matched to a gene: 6. The CDR3 consists of 15 residues. Germline lookup yields CDR1 SGHRS and CDR2 YFSETQ. In nucleotides, the CDR3 is TGCGCCAGCGGACGACTAGCGGGGTCCACAGATACGCAGTATTTT. Its protein is CASGRLAGSTDTQYF.

The rearrangement uses TRBV5-1 and TRBJ2-1, with TRBD2 identical over 12 bases. The germline V gene encodes CDR1 SGHRS and CDR2 YFSETQ. The CDR3 length is 16 residues. The J segment lost 7 bases and the V segment lost 1 base, leaving 6 bases of the junction unmatched. The CDR3 loop reads CASSLSGLAGGNEQFF. The CDR3 DNA is TGCGCCAGCAGCTTGAGTGGCCTAGCGGGGGGGAATGAGCAGTTCTTC.

CDR3 residues: CASSVDGSNEQFF. The CDR3, as DNA: TGTGCCAGCAGCGTAGATGGGAGCAATGAGCAGTTCTTC. The chain employs TRBV9 and TRBJ2-1, with D perhaps TRBD2 (5 bases). V shed 0 bases and J shed 6 bases, with 7 bases lying between them. Germline V CDR1 and CDR2: SGDLS, YYNGEE. CDR3 length equals 13 residues.

This chain uses TRBV15 with TRBJ2-2; D may be TRBD2 (5 bases). The CDR3 has 15 amino acids. V was shortened by 5 bases and J by 4 bases, with 14 bases between the two germline ends. Germline-derived CDR1 and CDR2 are LNHNV and YYDKDF (reference sequence). Here the CDR3 DNA reads TGTGCCACCAGCGACATTGGGAGCATCACCGGGGAGCTGTTTTTT. It is translated as CATSDIGSITGELFF. The complete variable domain, with remaining parts taken from reference TRBV15 and TRBJ2-2, reads DAMVIQNPRYQVTQFGKPVTLSCSQTLNHNVMYWYQQKSSQAPKLLFHYYDKDFNNEADTPDNFQSRRPNTSFCFLDIRSPGLGDTAMYLCATSDIGSITGELFFGEGSRLTVL.

This clone was counted a few times. The chain couples TRBV4-2 to TRBJ1-2; TRBD1 might be the D (5 bases). Germline V gene data show CDR1 as LGHNA and CDR2 as YNFKEQ. The length of the CDR3 is 14 residues. Deletions cut 4 bases from V and 6 bases from J, with 15 bases between. Here the CDR3 DNA reads TGTGCCAGCAGCCCCGAGTGGGGGGGGGATGGCTACACCTTC. Translated, it gives CASSPEWGGDGYTF.

This chain uses TRBV5-1 with TRBJ1-4, with D possibly TRBD1 on 5 matching bases. The V gene's germline CDR1 is SGHRS and CDR2 YFSETQ. The CDR3 extends over 14 amino acids. Between the trimmed V and J ends, which lost 3 bases and 5 bases, there was a span of 11 bases. The DNA of the CDR3 is TGCGCCAGCAGCTCGCAGGGTTCCAATGAAAAACTGTTTTTT. This translates into CASSSQGSNEKLFF.

A single count supports this clone. This sequence joins TRBV4-1 and TRBJ2-2, with 7 bases aligning to TRBD1. This CDR3 comprises 16 residues. In germline, CDR1 is MGHRA, CDR2 YSYEKL. The V segment lost 6 bases and the J segment 3 bases; nucleotides outside the gene matches: 10. The CDR3 here is CASRRRQGSYTGELFF. DNA of the CDR3: TGCGCCAGCAGACGGAGACAGGGAAGTTACACCGGGGAGCTGTTTTTT.

The chain is built from TRBV27 and TRBJ1-4, with 9 nucleotides matching TRBD1. V was clipped by 0 bases and J by 11 bases; unmatched bases: 4. Germline V gene sequence: CDR1 MNHEY, CDR2 SMNVEV (reference sequence). The CDR3 contains 14 residues. CDR3 sequence reads: CASSLSTGGGKLFF. CDR3 sequence (DNA): TGTGCCAGCAGTTTATCGACAGGGGGAGGCAAACTGTTTTTT.

The J gene is TRBJ2-1, the V gene TRBV5-4; TRBD2 matches at 8 bases. CDR1 is SGHNT and CDR2 is YYREEE in the germline V gene (reference sequence). Trimming at V came to 1 base and at J to 4 bases, leaving 4 bases not matched to a gene. The CDR3 has 15 residues. The CDR3 sequence: CASSLKRETYNEQFF. The CDR3 DNA sequence: TGTGCCAGCAGCTTGAAGCGGGAGACTTACAATGAGCAGTTCTTC.

The chain couples TRBV30 to TRBJ2-5; D is perhaps TRBD1 (6 bases). In germline, CDR1 is GTSNPN, CDR2 SVGIG (reference sequence). The CDR3 covers 12 residues. Trimming pared 7 bases from V and 6 bases from J, leaving 15 bases between. CDR3 in amino acids: CAYREVGQTQYF. CDR3 in DNA: TGTGCCTACAGGGAAGTTGGGCAGACCCAGTACTTC.

The V and J genes are TRBV7-2 and TRBJ2-7; no reliable D call. CDR1 is SGHTA and CDR2 is FQGNSA in the germline V gene. V lost 7 bases, J lost 0 bases, and 10 bases lay in between. The CDR3 is 13 residues long. CDR3 loop: CASKLSSSYEQYF. CDR3 DNA: TGTGCCAGCAAATTGTCGAGCTCCTACGAGCAGTACTTC. Full variable domain (rest looked up from reference TRBV7-2 and TRBJ2-7): GAGVSQSPSNKVTEKGKDVELRCDPISGHTALYWYRQSLGQGLEFLIYFQGNSAPDKSGLPSDRFSAERTGGSVSTLTIQRTQQEDSAVYLCASKLSSSYEQYFGPGTRLTVT.